This T cell receptor (beta chain) is drawn from a study of T cells in Graves' hyperthyroidism and ophthalmopathy. About the study: Peripheral blood sampling occurred at initial diagnosis, before any treatment.

Study-wide points: Progression to ophthalmopathy was predicted a median of 6.5 months early. Among clonotypes expanded in thyroid above 0.001, most were also found in blood.

Remarks on this clonotype: Its target is unknown.

Germline-derived CDR1 and CDR2 are SEHNR and FQNEAQ (reference sequence). Unmatched junction bases numbered 6, after V lost 4 bases and J lost 1 base. The CDR3 contains 15 residues. Amplified regions were TCR beta CDR3 sequences from RNA transcripts. During a first-round RT-PCR of the TCR CDR3, the HTBI primer set was used. TCRdb ran MiXCR on the multiplex PCR reads and lists one entry per CDR3 protein. Found here are roughly 500,000 distinct CDR3 sequences, around 14% of them singletons; the top ten hold 5% to 7%. Those with hyperthyroidism were 18 to 65 years old, newly diagnosed, and ill for under 2 months.

V is TRBV7-9 and J is TRBJ2-5; TRBD1 matches at 7 bases. This clonotype was obtained from a woman younger than 45 with Graves' hyperthyroidism that later progressed to Graves' ophthalmopathy. The sample comprised blood. CDR3 DNA sequence: TGTGCCAGCAGCTCTCTGGGACAGCCCCAAGAGACCCAGTACTTC. Amino acids: CASSSLGQPQETQYF.